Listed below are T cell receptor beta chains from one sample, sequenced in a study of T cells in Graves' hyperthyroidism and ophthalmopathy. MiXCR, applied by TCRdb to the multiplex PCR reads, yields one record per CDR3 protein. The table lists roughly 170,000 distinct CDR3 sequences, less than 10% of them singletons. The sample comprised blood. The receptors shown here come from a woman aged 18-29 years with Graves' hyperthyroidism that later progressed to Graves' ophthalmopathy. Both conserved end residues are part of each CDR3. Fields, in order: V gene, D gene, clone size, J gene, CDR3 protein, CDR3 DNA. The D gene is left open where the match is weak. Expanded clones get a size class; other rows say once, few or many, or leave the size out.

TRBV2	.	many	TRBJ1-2	CASSELHSNYGYTF	TGTGCCAGCAGTGAACTCCACTCTAACTATGGCTACACCTTC
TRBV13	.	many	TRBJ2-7	CASSLFPYEQYF	TGTGCCAGCAGCTTATTTCCCTACGAGCAGTACTTC
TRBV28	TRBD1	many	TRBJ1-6	CASSPGDRRNSPLHF	TGTGCCAGCAGTCCAGGGGACAGGAGGAATTCACCCCTCCACTTT
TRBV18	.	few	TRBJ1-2	CASSPVGGADGHTF	TGTGCCAGCTCACCTGTGGGGGGCGCGGATGGCCACACCTTC
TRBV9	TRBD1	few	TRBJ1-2	CASSVGDRGEDYGYTF	TGTGCCAGCAGCGTAGGGGACAGGGGAGAGGACTATGGCTACACCTTC
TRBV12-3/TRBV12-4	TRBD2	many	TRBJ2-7	CASSRGGLAGVREQYF	TGTGCCAGCAGCCGGGGGGGACTAGCGGGAGTTCGCGAGCAGTACTTC
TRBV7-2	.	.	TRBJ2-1	CASSLSPKVGSYNEQFF	TGTGCCAGCAGCTTGAGTCCTAAAGTCGGCTCCTACAATGAGCAGTTCTTC
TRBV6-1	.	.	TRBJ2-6	CASSLRDLPNSGANVLTF	TGTGCCAGCAGTCTAAGGGACCTCCCTAACTCTGGGGCCAACGTCCTGACTTTC
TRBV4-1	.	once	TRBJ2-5	CASSQASVPEAQYF	TGCGCCAGCAGCCAAGCGAGCGTCCCGGAGGCCCAGTACTTC
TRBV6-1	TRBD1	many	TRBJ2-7	CASSDPGQRFISFYEQYF	TGTGCCAGCAGTGACCCGGGACAGAGATTCATCTCTTTCTACGAGCAGTACTTC
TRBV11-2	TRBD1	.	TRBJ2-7	CASSRLTGGYEQYF	TGTGCCAGCAGCCGCTTAACAGGGGGCTACGAGCAGTACTTC
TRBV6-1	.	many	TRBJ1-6	CASMGGLSSYNSPLHF	TGTGCCAGCATGGGGGGCCTCAGCTCCTATAATTCACCCCTCCACTTT
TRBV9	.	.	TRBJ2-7	CASSVGGRKFYEQYF	TGTGCCAGCAGCGTCGGGGGCCGCAAGTTCTACGAGCAGTACTTC
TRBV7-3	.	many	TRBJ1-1	CASSLRALDSTANTEAFF	TGTGCCAGCAGCTTAAGGGCTTTAGATAGTACAGCTAACACTGAAGCTTTCTTT
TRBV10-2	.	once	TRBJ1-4	CASSESLRGGTTNEKLFF	TGCGCCAGCAGTGAGTCACTGCGGGGAGGAACAACTAATGAAAAACTGTTTTTT
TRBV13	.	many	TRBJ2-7	CASRPDSSYEQYF	TGTGCCAGCAGACCCGACAGCTCCTACGAGCAGTACTTC
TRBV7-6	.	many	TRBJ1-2	CASSLVPGDRVYGYTF	TGTGCCAGCAGCTTAGTACCGGGGGATCGCGTCTATGGCTACACCTTC
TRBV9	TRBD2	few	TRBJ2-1	CASGGGSSYNEQFF	TGTGCCAGCGGGGGGGGTAGCTCCTACAATGAGCAGTTCTTC
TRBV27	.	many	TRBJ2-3	CASCQGGVGTDTQYF	TGTGCCAGCTGTCAGGGGGGGGTTGGCACAGATACGCAGTATTTT
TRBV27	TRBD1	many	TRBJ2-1	CASSFGQGANEQFF	TGTGCCAGCAGTTTCGGACAGGGGGCAAATGAGCAGTTCTTC
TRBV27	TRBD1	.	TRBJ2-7	CASSPTGGYHEQYF	TGTGCCAGCAGCCCGACAGGGGGCTATCACGAGCAGTACTTC
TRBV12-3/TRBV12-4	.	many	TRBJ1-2	CASSFPGAGYTF	TGTGCCAGCAGTTTCCCAGGGGCCGGCTACACCTTC
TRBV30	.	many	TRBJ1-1	CAWRQGLNTEAFF	TGTGCCTGGAGACAGGGCTTGAACACTGAAGCTTTCTTT
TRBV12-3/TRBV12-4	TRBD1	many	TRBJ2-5	CASSEISAGGPRETQYF	TGTGCCAGCAGCGAAATAAGCGCAGGGGGCCCTCGCGAGACCCAGTACTTC
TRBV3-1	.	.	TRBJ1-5	CASSPPRGAGNQPQHF	TGTGCCAGCAGCCCCCCCCGGGGGGCCGGGAATCAGCCCCAGCATTTT
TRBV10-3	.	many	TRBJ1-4	CAIRRSGVEEKLFF	TGTGCCATCAGGCGGAGTGGGGTTGAGGAAAAACTGTTTTTT
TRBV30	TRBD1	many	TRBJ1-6	CAWSEKTGMKNSPLHF	TGTGCCTGGAGTGAGAAGACAGGGATGAAAAATTCACCCCTCCACTTT
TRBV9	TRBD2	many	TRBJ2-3	CASSVGTSGRTDTQYF	TGTGCCAGCAGTGTCGGGACTAGCGGGAGAACAGATACGCAGTATTTT
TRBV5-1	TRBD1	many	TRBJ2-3	CASSRDRPDTQYF	TGCGCCAGCAGCAGGGACAGGCCAGATACGCAGTATTTT
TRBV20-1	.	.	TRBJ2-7	CSARRDSYEQYF	TGCAGTGCTAGAAGGGACTCCTACGAGCAGTACTTC
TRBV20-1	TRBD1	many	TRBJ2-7	CSATETGWSYEQYF	TGCAGTGCGACGGAGACAGGGTGGTCCTACGAGCAGTACTTC
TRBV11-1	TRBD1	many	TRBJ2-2	CASSSRTGAFTGELFF	TGTGCCAGCAGCTCTCGGACAGGGGCGTTCACCGGGGAGCTGTTTTTT
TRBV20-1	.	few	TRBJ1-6	CSGGSPLHF	TGCAGTGGGGGTTCACCCCTCCACTTT
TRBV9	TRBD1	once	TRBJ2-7	CASSGPGQVYEQYF	TGTGCCAGCAGCGGTCCGGGACAGGTATACGAGCAGTACTTC
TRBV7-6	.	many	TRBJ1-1	CASRSSGGRNTEAFF	TGTGCCAGCCGGTCGTCAGGTGGAAGGAACACTGAAGCTTTCTTT
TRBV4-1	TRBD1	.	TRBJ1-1	CASSQRQGSNTEAFF	TGCGCCAGCAGCCAGCGACAGGGGTCGAACACTGAAGCTTTCTTT
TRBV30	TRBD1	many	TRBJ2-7	CAWGRTGLYEQYF	TGTGCCTGGGGAAGGACAGGCCTCTACGAGCAGTACTTC
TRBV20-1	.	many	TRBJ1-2	CSAVPVANYGYTF	TGCAGTGCCGTCCCCGTAGCTAACTATGGCTACACCTTC
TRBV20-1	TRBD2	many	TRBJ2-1	CSASRDYLEGEQFF	TGCAGTGCTAGCCGGGACTATCTTGAAGGTGAGCAGTTCTTC
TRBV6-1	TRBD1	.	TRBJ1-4	CASSQTGGRTNEKLFF	TGTGCCAGCAGCCAGACAGGGGGCAGAACTAATGAAAAACTGTTTTTT
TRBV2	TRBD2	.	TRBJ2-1	CASSLASGGRDEQFF	TGTGCCAGCAGTCTCGCTAGCGGGGGGCGGGATGAGCAGTTCTTC
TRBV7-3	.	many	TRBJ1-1	CASSLGPGAQEAFF	TGTGCCAGCAGCTTAGGACCGGGAGCCCAAGAAGCTTTCTTT
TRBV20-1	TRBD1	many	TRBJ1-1	CSAYGQVMNTEAFF	TGCAGTGCCTACGGACAGGTCATGAACACTGAAGCTTTCTTT
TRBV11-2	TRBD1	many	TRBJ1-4	CASSLYPRTGPREKLFF	TGTGCCAGCAGCTTGTATCCCAGGACAGGGCCGCGGGAAAAACTGTTTTTT
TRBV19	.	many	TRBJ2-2	CASSRREGQVNTGELFF	TGTGCCAGTAGTCGCCGGGAGGGACAGGTGAACACCGGGGAGCTGTTTTTT
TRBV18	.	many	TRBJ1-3	CASSPDRTFSGNTIYF	TGTGCCAGCTCACCAGACAGAACATTCTCTGGAAACACCATATATTTT
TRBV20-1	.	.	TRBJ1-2	CSALGSTMRGYTF	TGCAGTGCCCTCGGTTCCACTATGCGGGGCTACACCTTC
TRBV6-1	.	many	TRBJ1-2	CASVVPEAGYTF	TGTGCCAGCGTGGTTCCGGAGGCTGGCTACACCTTC
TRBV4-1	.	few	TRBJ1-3	CASSQVGQRGNTIYF	TGCGCCAGCAGCCAAGTCGGACAGAGAGGAAACACCATATATTTT
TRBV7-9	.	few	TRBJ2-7	CASTVTGAGGYEQYF	TGTGCCAGCACCGTTACGGGGGCAGGAGGCTACGAGCAGTACTTC
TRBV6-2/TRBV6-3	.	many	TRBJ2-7	CASSYDPYLSYEQYF	TGTGCCAGCAGTTACGACCCCTACCTCTCCTACGAGCAGTACTTC
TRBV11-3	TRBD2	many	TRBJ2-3	CASSLLGGSGDTQYF	TGTGCCAGCAGCTTACTCGGGGGGTCGGGAGATACGCAGTATTTT
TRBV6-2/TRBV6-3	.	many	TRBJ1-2	CASTVGRNYGYTF	TGTGCCAGCACTGTTGGGAGGAACTATGGCTACACCTTC
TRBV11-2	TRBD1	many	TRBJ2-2	CASRRTGTNTGELFF	TGTGCCAGCAGGAGGACAGGGACGAACACCGGGGAGCTGTTTTTT